This entry lists 5 T cell receptor beta chains sequenced from one sample in a study of cytomegalovirus exposure and HLA in healthy donors. PCR used 60 Vbeta primers and 13 Jbeta primers. The data were produced by immunoSEQ multiplex PCR, yet TCRdb's version contains in-frame clones alone and is incomplete. The sample lists 150,000 to 200,000 clones, 71% occurring once. Material for sequencing was PBMCs. The receptors were gathered from a girl aged 10 to 17 in good health and CMV-seronegative.

The rearrangement uses TRBV27 and TRBJ1-6, with D maybe TRBD1 (6 bases). Germline V gene lookup returns CDR1 MNHEY and CDR2 SMNVEV (reference sequence). The CDR3 contains 17 residues. Trimming stripped 2 bases from V and 5 bases from J, with 16 bases between. The CDR3 DNA is TGTGCCAGCAGTTTAACCCCGGGAGGGGGGCATAATTCACCCCTCCACTTT. It encodes CASSLTPGGGHNSPLHF.

The genes are TRBV2 and TRBJ1-1, with D maybe TRBD1 (5 bases). CDR3 length: 11 amino acids. V dropped 6 bases and J dropped 5 bases, with 7 bases sitting between them. Germline values: CDR1 SNHLY, CDR2 FYNNEI. In DNA, the CDR3 is TGTGCCAGCAGGGGGGGGACTGAAGCTTTCTTT. The encoded protein is CASRGGTEAFF.

V gene TRBV27 combines with J gene TRBJ2-7; 7 bases are shared with TRBD1. With V trimmed by 1 base and J by 1 base, 4 bases remained unmatched. CDR3 size: 15 residues. Germline values: CDR1 MNHEY, CDR2 SMNVEV (reference sequence). The CDR3 DNA is TGTGCCAGCAGTTTATTCCCGGGACAGTCCTACGAGCAGTACTTC. This sequence encodes CASSLFPGQSYEQYF.

This chain links TRBV6-1 with TRBJ1-1; 7 bases match TRBD1. V shed 6 bases, J shed 4 bases, and the junction held 8 bases outside the gene matches. Germline assignment: CDR1 MNHNS and CDR2 SASEGT. CDR3 length: 14 residues. The CDR3: CASRVIRGSTEAFF. DNA of the CDR3: TGTGCCAGCAGGGTTATCAGGGGGAGCACTGAAGCTTTCTTT.

The CDR3 region has the DNA TGTGCCAGCAGCCTGGACGGTTTGAACACTGAAGCTTTCTTT. It translates to CASSLDGLNTEAFF. V is TRBV5-4 and J is TRBJ1-1, with D hard to call. V was trimmed by 4 bases and J by 0 bases, leaving 10 bases between them. CDR1 is SGHNT, CDR2 YYREEE, per germline (reference sequence). The CDR3 extends over 14 amino acids. Full variable domain (missing parts from reference TRBV5-4 and TRBJ1-1): ETGVTQSPTHLIKTRGQQVTLRCSSQSGHNTVSWYQQALGQGPQFIFQYYREEENGRGNFPPRFSGLQFPNYSSELNVNALELDDSALYLCASSLDGLNTEAFFGQGTRLTVV.